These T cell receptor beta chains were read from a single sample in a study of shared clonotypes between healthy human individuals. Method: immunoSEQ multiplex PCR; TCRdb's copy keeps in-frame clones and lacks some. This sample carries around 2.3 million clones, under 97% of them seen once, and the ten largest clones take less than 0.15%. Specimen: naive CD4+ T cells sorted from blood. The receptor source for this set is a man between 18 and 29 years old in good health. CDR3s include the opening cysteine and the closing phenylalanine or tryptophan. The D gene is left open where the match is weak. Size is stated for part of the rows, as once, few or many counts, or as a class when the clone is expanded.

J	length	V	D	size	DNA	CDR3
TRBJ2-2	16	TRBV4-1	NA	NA	TGCGCCAGCAGCCAAGGACCGGGACAGAACACCGGGGAGCTGTTTTTT	CASSQGPGQNTGELFF
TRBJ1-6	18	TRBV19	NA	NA	TGTGCCAGTAGTATGGGGCGAAAGGGGAGCTCCTATAATTCACCCCTCCACTTT	CASSMGRKGSSYNSPLHF
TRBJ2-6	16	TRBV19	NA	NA	TGTGCCAGTAGTATCCTACGGACCTCTGGGGCCAACGTCCTGACTTTC	CASSILRTSGANVLTF
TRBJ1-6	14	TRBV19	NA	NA	TGTGCCAGTAGTCGGCAGCAGAATAATTCACCCCTCCACTTT	CASSRQQNNSPLHF
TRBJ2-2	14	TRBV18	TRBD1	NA	TGTGCCAGCGGCCGACAGGGAGAAGCCGGGGAGCTGTTTTTT	CASGRQGEAGELFF
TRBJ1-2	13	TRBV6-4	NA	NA	TGTGCCAGCAGGGAGGGGGGATCGAGTGGCTACACCTTC	CASREGGSSGYTF
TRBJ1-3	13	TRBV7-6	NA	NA	TGTGCCAGCAGCCCCGGAGCCGGAAACACCATATATTTT	CASSPGAGNTIYF
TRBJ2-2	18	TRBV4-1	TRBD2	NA	TGCGCCAGCAGCCAAGAAGGGCGTAGCGGGACCGCCACCGGGGAGCTGTTTTTT	CASSQEGRSGTATGELFF
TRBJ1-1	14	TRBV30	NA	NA	TGTGCCTGGAGTGTTAACCTCAGGGGCCCTGAAGCTTTCTTT	CAWSVNLRGPEAFF
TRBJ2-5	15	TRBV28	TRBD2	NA	TGTGCCAGCAGGGCCTCTTCCGGGAGGGGGGAGACCCAGTACTTC	CASRASSGRGETQYF
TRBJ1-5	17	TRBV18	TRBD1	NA	TGTGCCAGCTCACCACCGGTAATAGGACAGGCTCATCAGCCCCAGCATTTT	CASSPPVIGQAHQPQHF
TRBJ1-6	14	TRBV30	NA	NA	TGTGCCTGGAGCGAGGCGATCTGGGTTTCGCCCCTCCACTTT	CAWSEAIWVSPLHF
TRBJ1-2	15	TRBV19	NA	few	TGTGCCAGTAGTATGGGGTCGGGGTATAGCTATGGCTACACCTTC	CASSMGSGYSYGYTF
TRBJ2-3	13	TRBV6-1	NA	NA	TGTGCCAGCAAGGATGCAGGCGCGGATACGCAGTATTTT	CASKDAGADTQYF
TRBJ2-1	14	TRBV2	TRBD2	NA	TGTGCCAGCAGTGGAGGCGGGGGGGTTCCTGAGCAGTTCTTC	CASSGGGGVPEQFF
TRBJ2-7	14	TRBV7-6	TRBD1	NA	TGTGCCAGCAGCTTTGACAGGGGGGTTGGCGAGCAGTACTTC	CASSFDRGVGEQYF
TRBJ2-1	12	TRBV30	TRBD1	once	TGTGCCTGGAGTGTAGATAGGGACAGGGAGTTCTTC	CAWSVDRDREFF
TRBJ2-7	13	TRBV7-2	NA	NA	TGTGCCAGCAGCAAGGGCGGGGCCTACGAGCAGTACTTC	CASSKGGAYEQYF
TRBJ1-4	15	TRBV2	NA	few	TGTGCCAGCAGTGGAACAGGAGCTGGTAATGAAAAACTGTTTTTT	CASSGTGAGNEKLFF
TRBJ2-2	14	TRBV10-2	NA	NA	TGCGCCAGCAGACAACAATCGAACACCGGGGAGCTGTTTTTT	CASRQQSNTGELFF
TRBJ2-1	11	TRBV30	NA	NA	TGTGCCTGGAGTCGGAGCAATGAGCAGTTCTTC	CAWSRSNEQFF
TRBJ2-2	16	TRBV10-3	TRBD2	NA	TGTGCCACCCGCCCAGGGACTAGCGGGAACACCGGGGAGCTGTTTTTT	CATRPGTSGNTGELFF
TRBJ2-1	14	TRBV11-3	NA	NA	TGTGCCAGCAGCCCCGGGACTCTTTTGGGTGAGCAGTTCTTC	CASSPGTLLGEQFF
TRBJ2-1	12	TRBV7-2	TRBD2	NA	TGTGCCAGCAGGAAGATAGCGGGGGAGCAGTTCTTC	CASRKIAGEQFF
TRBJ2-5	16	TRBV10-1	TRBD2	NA	TGCGCCAGCAGCCCGTGGACTAGCGGGAGGGGGGAGACCCAGTACTTC	CASSPWTSGRGETQYF
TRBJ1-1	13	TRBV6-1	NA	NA	TGTGCCAGCAGTGAAGGCAGAAACACTGAAGCTTTCTTT	CASSEGRNTEAFF
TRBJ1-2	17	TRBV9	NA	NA	TGTGCCAGCAGCGTAGAGGGATCGGGGGCGAATTACTATGGCTACACCTTC	CASSVEGSGANYYGYTF
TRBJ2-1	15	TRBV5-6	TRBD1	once	TGTGCCAGCAGCTTTGGACAGGTTTCCTACAATGAGCAGTTCTTC	CASSFGQVSYNEQFF
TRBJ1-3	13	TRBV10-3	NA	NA	TGTGCCATCAGTGAGTCCCTTGGGCGATCCTTATATTTT	CAISESLGRSLYF
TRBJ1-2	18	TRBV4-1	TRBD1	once	TGCGCCAGCAGCCAGAGGACAGGGGGCGCTAGCTTCGGCTATGGCTACACCTTC	CASSQRTGGASFGYGYTF
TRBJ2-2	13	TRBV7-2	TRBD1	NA	TGTGCCATTCGGACAGGGGTTACCGGGGAGCTGTTTTTT	CAIRTGVTGELFF
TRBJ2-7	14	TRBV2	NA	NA	TGTGCCAGCAGGATCGGTGGGGCAGGGCGGGAGCAGTACTTC	CASRIGGAGREQYF
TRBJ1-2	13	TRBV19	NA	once	TGTGCCAGTAGTATCTTTGGGGTGCCCGGCTACACCTTC	CASSIFGVPGYTF